The present entry profiles one TCR beta chain with its context. No antigen is known for it. A library prepared for alpha chains yielded this beta chain as an off-target read; its size is of little meaning. Time point reported: sample taken at primary tumor resection. Sequencing was performed on whole RNA extracted from tumor and nontumor lung tissue, or from frozen PBMC, and the material was left unsorted. This record belongs to a study of spatial heterogeneity in lung cancer. Study context: Each distinct TCR and UMI combination averaged more than ten appearances in raw reads.

The library protocol tagged each TCR cDNA with a unique molecular identifier. Each CDR3 protein is one row after TCRdb ran MiXCR on the 5' RACE reads. The sample shows some 11,000 distinct CDR3 sequences, 5.2% of them seen only once. The V segment lost 0 bases and the J segment 2 bases; nucleotides outside the gene matches: 6. CDR3 length: 16 residues. Germline CDR1 reads SGHRS; CDR2 reads YFSETQ. Notes on the study in general: In tumor T cells, estimated coverage reached 6% to 7% for alpha chains and around 12% for beta chains. It was found that expanded intratumoral alpha and beta TCR counts tracked tumor mutation counts.

Sequences were derived from lung tumor tissue, sampled at surgery. The V and J genes are TRBV5-1 and TRBJ2-3, with 7 bases aligning to TRBD2. This TCR derives from a male donor with early-stage non-small cell lung cancer. The CDR3 region is CASSLVAGEFTDTQYF. CDR3 nucleotides: TGCGCCAGCAGCTTGGTGGCGGGAGAGTTCACAGATACGCAGTATTTT.